This T cell receptor (beta chain) was profiled in a study of cytomegalovirus exposure and HLA in healthy donors. Findings and caveats of the study: Later genetic work tied a missense DCLRE1C variant to beta-chain V and J trimming. Serostatus for CMV was the only available immune exposure information. Analyses of presence and absence presupposed an approximately uniform sequencing depth across donors. In a later analysis, most CMV-associated TCR beta chains appeared HLA-restricted.

CDR3 size: 13 residues. Germline CDR1 is SGHTA and CDR2 is FQGNSA. Trimming cost V 5 bases and J 4 bases, with 11 bases left between them. Note on this clone: Antigen: not known.

The PCR used 60 Vbeta and 13 Jbeta primers. The data were produced by immunoSEQ multiplex PCR, yet TCRdb's version contains in-frame clones alone and is incomplete. The sample shows approximately 170,000 clones, around three quarters of them seen only once. The chain employs TRBV7-2 and TRBJ1-1; D perhaps matches TRBD1 (6 bases). The origin of this receptor is a woman between 45 and 65 years old in good health and CMV-seronegative. The source material was PBMCs. The CDR3 loop reads CASSPRGATEAFF. CDR3 DNA: TGTGCCAGCAGCCCCAGGGGAGCCACTGAAGCTTTCTTT. Complete variable domain (other parts from reference TRBV7-2 and TRBJ1-1): GAGVSQSPSNKVTEKGKDVELRCDPISGHTALYWYRQSLGQGLEFLIYFQGNSAPDKSGLPSDRFSAERTGGSVSTLTIQRTQQEDSAVYLCASSPRGATEAFFGQGTRLTVV.